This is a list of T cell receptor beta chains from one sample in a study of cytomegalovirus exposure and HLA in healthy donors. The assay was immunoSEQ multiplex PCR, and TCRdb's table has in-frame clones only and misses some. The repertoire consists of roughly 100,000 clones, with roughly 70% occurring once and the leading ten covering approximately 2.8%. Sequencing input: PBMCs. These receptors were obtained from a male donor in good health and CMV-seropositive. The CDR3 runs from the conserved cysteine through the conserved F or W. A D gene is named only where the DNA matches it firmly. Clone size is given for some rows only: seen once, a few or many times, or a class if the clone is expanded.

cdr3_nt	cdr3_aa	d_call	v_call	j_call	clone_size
TGTGCCAGCAGCTTAGAAGGCGGGAAGGAGACCCAGTACTTC	CASSLEGGKETQYF	.	TRBV7-2	TRBJ2-5	.
TGTGCCAGCAGCTTTGGCGGAACCTACGAGCAGTACTTC	CASSFGGTYEQYF	.	TRBV7-8	TRBJ2-7	.
TGTGCCAGCAGCTTACAGCACACTGAAGCTTTCTTT	CASSLQHTEAFF	.	TRBV5-5	TRBJ1-1	.
TGCGCCAGCAGCAACCCTAATTACTACGAGCAGTACTTC	CASSNPNYYEQYF	.	TRBV10-2	TRBJ2-7	.
TGTGCCAGCAGTCCCCGATGGGCCGACCAAGAGACCCAGTACTTC	CASSPRWADQETQYF	.	TRBV27	TRBJ2-5	.
TGCGCCAGCAGCCTCGGTAACAGGGGAAACAATGAGCAGTTCTTC	CASSLGNRGNNEQFF	TRBD1	TRBV4-3	TRBJ2-1	.
TGTGCCAGCACCTTGACGGCGGTTCCTGCCCTCCACTTT	CASTLTAVPALHF	.	TRBV2	TRBJ1-6	.
TGTGCCAGCAGCCGTAACTCAGGCCCGGGGACTAGCGCCCTGCTCGAGCAGTACTTC	CASSRNSGPGTSALLEQYF	TRBD2	TRBV7-9	TRBJ2-7	.
TGTGCCAGCAGCTTAGTTCGGACAGGGGGCGGTGGCTACACCTTC	CASSLVRTGGGGYTF	TRBD1	TRBV7-2	TRBJ1-2	.
TGTGCCAGCAGTTACTCTCTAACTAATGAAAAACTGTTTTTT	CASSYSLTNEKLFF	.	TRBV6-5	TRBJ1-4	.
TGTGCCAGCAGTACGACCGGGAGGAGCTCCTACGAGCAGTACTTC	CASSTTGRSSYEQYF	TRBD2	TRBV6-5	TRBJ2-7	few
TGTGCCAGCAGTGGAGTAGGACTAGCGGGAGGTTTTGGAGAGACCCAGTACTTC	CASSGVGLAGGFGETQYF	TRBD2	TRBV27	TRBJ2-5	.
TGTGCCAGCACCTTTGGGAGCCGCACCGGGGAGCTGTTTTTT	CASTFGSRTGELFF	.	TRBV28	TRBJ2-2	.
TGCGCCAGCAGTGAGCGCTTAGGACTAGCGGTACAAGAGACCCAGTACTTC	CASSERLGLAVQETQYF	TRBD2	TRBV10-2	TRBJ2-5	.
TGTGCCAGCAGCTCGGTGGGGGACACATACGAGCAGTACTTC	CASSSVGDTYEQYF	.	TRBV6-6	TRBJ2-7	.
TGTGCCAGCAGTGGAGACAGGGTTCTACTCTCTGAAGCTTTCTTT	CASSGDRVLLSEAFF	TRBD1	TRBV6-4	TRBJ1-1	.
TGTGCCAGCAGCTTAGCTCGCAGCTCCTACGAGCAGTACTTC	CASSLARSSYEQYF	.	TRBV7-2	TRBJ2-7	.
TGTGCCAGCAGTTTAGGAGGCAGGAGCTCCTACGAGCAGTACTTC	CASSLGGRSSYEQYF	.	TRBV28	TRBJ2-7	.
TGTGCCAGCAGTTTAGTTATTGGCTCATCCTACGAGCAGTACTTC	CASSLVIGSSYEQYF	.	TRBV28	TRBJ2-7	.
TGTGCCAGTAAAGGCGGGGGCCTCACAGATACGCAGTATTTT	CASKGGGLTDTQYF	.	TRBV19	TRBJ2-3	.
TGTGCCAGCAGCTTGGGGACAGGGTTCCACTATGGCTACACCTTC	CASSLGTGFHYGYTF	TRBD1	TRBV5-6	TRBJ1-2	.
TGTGCCAGCAGCCTTCTTAAACGGGGGGGACCCTACAATGAGCAGTTCTTC	CASSLLKRGGPYNEQFF	TRBD2	TRBV7-9	TRBJ2-1	.
TGTGCCAGCAGCTTAAGTCTAGCGGGGGGCAATGAGCAGTTCTTC	CASSLSLAGGNEQFF	TRBD2	TRBV7-3	TRBJ2-1	.
TGTGCCAGCAGCCCACCCGGGACACTAAACTATGGCTACACCTTC	CASSPPGTLNYGYTF	.	TRBV7-9	TRBJ1-2	.
TGCGCCAGCAGCGTAGGACTAGCGGGGTACAATGAGCAGTTCTTC	CASSVGLAGYNEQFF	TRBD2	TRBV5-1	TRBJ2-1	.
TGCAGTGCTAGACCAGAAGATACGCAGTATTTT	CSARPEDTQYF	.	TRBV20-1	TRBJ2-3	once
TGTGCCAGCAGCTTGACTCTGACAGGGGGTGCGGAGACCCAGTACTTC	CASSLTLTGGAETQYF	TRBD1	TRBV5-6	TRBJ2-5	.
TGTGCCAGCAGGGTGGACTCTTCCCGGGGGCAGTACTTC	CASRVDSSRGQYF	.	TRBV2	TRBJ2-7	.